Listed here are 22 T cell receptor beta chains from one sample, sequenced in a study of metastatic and nonmetastatic thyroid tumors (dated by TCRdb to about 2020). Library creation used PCR. Sequencing took place on an Illumina HiSeq 4000. The public reads were reprocessed in TCRdb via fastp at Q25 and MiXCR, keeping in-frame beta chains. Within this sample are roughly 24,000 clones, with around 21% of them counted one time only. Approximately 12% of the sample is in the top ten clones. No patient had received any treatment before thyroid surgery. The sample consisted of blood. These receptors were obtained from a male donor with papillary thyroid cancer or a benign thyroid nodule (not recorded which). Some clones in this sample may be carry-over from other donors' samples.

This sequence joins TRBV28 and TRBJ2-1; 8 nucleotides line up with TRBD2. The CDR3 has 17 amino acids. The V gene end was trimmed by 6 bases and the J gene end by 1 base; junction bases not matched to a gene: 11. CDR1 and CDR2 (germline): MDHEN, SYDVKM. The CDR3 DNA sequence: TGTGCCAGCAGCCCCGGTGTAGTAGCGGGGTCCTACAATGAGCAGTTCTTC. Its translation: CASSPGVVAGSYNEQFF.

Concerning this clone: The junction and the germline gene differ at one end; a read error may be behind it. The chain is built from TRBV6-4 and TRBJ1-6, with TRBD1 matching 7 bases. There are 15 residues in the CDR3. Per germline, CDR1 MRHNA and CDR2 SNTAGT. The CDR3 DNA follows: TGCGCCAGCAGTGACGAATCAGGGGGGAATTCACCCCTCCACTTT. This codes for CASSDESGGNSPLHF.

This clone appeared many times. The chain recombines TRBV25-1 with TRBJ2-2; unclear D gene. The germline gives CDR1 MGHDK, CDR2 SYGVNS. Trimming pared 2 bases from V and 6 bases from J, leaving 10 bases between. There are 14 residues in the CDR3. CDR3 in amino acids: CASSEMVEAGELFF. Written as DNA, the CDR3 is TGTGCCAGCAGTGAAATGGTAGAAGCCGGGGAGCTGTTTTTT.

This sequence joins TRBV20-1 and TRBJ2-7; D ambiguous. With 3 bases removed from V and 3 bases from J, the gap between germline ends came to 24 bases. The CDR3 has 17 residues. In germline, CDR1 is DFQATT, CDR2 SNEGSKA (reference sequence). The CDR3 sequence: CSASTSTTDITNYEQYF. Here the CDR3 DNA reads TGCAGTGCTAGTACCTCAACAACCGACATAACTAACTACGAGCAGTACTTC.

The genes are TRBV18 and TRBJ1-1; D not certain. V lost 0 bases to trimming and J lost 8 bases, with 10 bases between them. Per germline, CDR1 KGHSH and CDR2 LQKENI. This CDR3 comprises 13 residues. CDR3 coding DNA: TGTGCCAGCTCACCACCGAACCGAGCCGAAGCTTTCTTT. This codes for CASSPPNRAEAFF.

This clone was seen repeatedly, ten times or more. This chain connects TRBV3-1 to TRBJ2-2, with D maybe TRBD2 (6 bases). CDR3 length: 14 residues. The V end was cut by 4 bases, the J end by 8 bases, with 14 bases between. Germline V gene data show CDR1 as LGHDT and CDR2 as YNNKEL (reference sequence). The CDR3 here is CASSPRDSEGELFF. The CDR3 region has the DNA TGTGCCAGCAGCCCCCGGGACTCTGAGGGGGAGCTGTTTTTT.

This chain uses TRBV19 with TRBJ1-1; TRBD1 agrees at 10 bases. CDR3 length: 13 amino acids. After removal of 10 bases from V and 7 bases from J, the junction contained 9 bases not matched to a gene. Germline values: CDR1 LNHDA, CDR2 SQIVND (reference sequence). The CDR3 coding sequence is TGTGCCAATATTTGGGACAGGGGCGTTGAAGCTTTCTTT. This gives the protein CANIWDRGVEAFF.

A remark on this clone: An end of the junction differs from the germline gene, which may be a read error. This rearrangement joins TRBV15 to TRBJ2-5, with D possibly being TRBD2 (5 bases). This CDR3 region has 13 residues. Germline V gene lookup returns CDR1 LNHNV and CDR2 YYDKDF (reference sequence). The CDR3 region has the DNA TGTGACACCAGCAGATTCGGAGGTGAGACCCAGTACTTT. Translated, it gives CDTSRFGGETQYF.

The J gene is TRBJ2-3, the V gene TRBV19, with 7 bases identical to TRBD1. V shed 5 bases, J shed 0 bases, and the junction held 2 bases outside the gene matches. CDR1 is LNHDA, CDR2 SQIVND, per germline (reference sequence). The CDR3 has 14 amino acids. CDR3 protein: CASSSTGSTDTQYF. CDR3 coding DNA: TGTGCCAGTAGTTCGACAGGGAGCACAGATACGCAGTATTTT.

In DNA, the CDR3 is TGCAGTGCTAGAGATATGAGACACTCCTACAATGAGCAGTTCTTC. Amino acids: CSARDMRHSYNEQFF. This rearrangement joins TRBV20-1 to TRBJ2-1; D remains unclear. From germline, CDR1 is DFQATT and CDR2 SNEGSKA (reference sequence). The CDR3 loop spans 15 amino acids. The V gene lost 0 bases and the J gene lost 0 bases, with 9 bases spanning the gap.

This clone was detected many times. V is TRBV7-8 and J is TRBJ1-2; 9 nucleotides agree with TRBD1. This CDR3 contains 16 residues. The J segment lost 7 bases and the V segment lost 5 bases, leaving 14 bases of the junction unmatched. CDR1 and CDR2 from the germline V gene are SGHVS and FQNEAQ. The chain's CDR3 is CASSLLSGQGSGGYTF. CDR3 nucleotides: TGTGCCAGCAGCCTCCTCTCGGGACAGGGATCGGGTGGCTACACCTTC.

This clone was detected many times. This chain joins TRBV10-3 and TRBJ1-1, with TRBD1 matching 7 bases. The CDR3 has 15 amino acids. Germline CDR1 ENHRY, CDR2 SYGVKD. The CDR3 reads CASLAATGVDAEAFF. CDR3 in DNA: TGTGCGAGCCTGGCGGCTACAGGGGTAGATGCTGAAGCTTTCTTT.

A note on this clone: One end of the junction is discordant with germline, which a read error may explain. The chain has TRBV7-8 and TRBJ1-5; D not certain. CDR3 size: 14 residues. CDR1 SGHVS and CDR2 FQNEAQ come from the germline V gene. This chain's CDR3 is CASSQDKFNQPQHF. CDR3 coding DNA: TGTGCAAGCAGCCAAGACAAGTTCAATCAGCCCCAGCATTTT. Full variable domain (rest looked up from reference TRBV7-8 and TRBJ1-5): GAGVSQSPRYKVAKRGQDVALRCDPISGHVSLFWYQQALGQGPEFLTYFQNEAQLDKSGLPSDRFFAERPEGSVSTLKIQRTQQEDSAVYLCASSQDKFNQPQHFGDGTRLSIL.

This clone came up many times. J is TRBJ2-6 and V is TRBV15; 9 bases agree with TRBD1. J gave up 2 bases and V 6 bases, and 5 bases lay outside the gene matches. The CDR3 covers 16 residues. Germline-derived CDR1 and CDR2 are LNHNV and YYDKDF (reference sequence). CDR3 sequence reads: CATRYGQGTGANVLTF. As DNA, the CDR3 is TGTGCCACCAGGTACGGACAGGGGACTGGGGCCAACGTCCTGACTTTC. Full variable domain (rest looked up from reference TRBV15 and TRBJ2-6): DAMVIQNPRYQVTQFGKPVTLSCSQTLNHNVMYWYQQKSSQAPKLLFHYYDKDFNNEADTPDNFQSRRPNTSFCFLDIRSPGLGDTAMYLCATRYGQGTGANVLTFGAGSRLTVL.

In its sample, this clone was seen many times. This sequence joins TRBV9 and TRBJ2-5; the D gene is possibly TRBD1 (5 bases). The CDR3 runs to 14 residues. V was pared by 0 bases and J by 1 base, with 7 bases between. Germline V gene sequence: CDR1 SGDLS, CDR2 YYNGEE. The CDR3 protein is CASSVGRAQETQYF. The CDR3 bases are TGTGCCAGCAGCGTAGGCAGGGCCCAAGAGACCCAGTACTTC.

A few counts support this clone. The V gene is TRBV4-1, the J gene TRBJ1-1, with D possibly being TRBD1 (6 bases). The CDR3 extends over 14 amino acids. The ends were cut back, 5 bases at V and 2 bases at J, with 12 bases in the middle. The germline V gene has CDR1 MGHRA and CDR2 YSYEKL. DNA of the CDR3: TGCGCCAGCAGCACCCGGACAGAAAACACTGAAGCTTTCTTT. Encoded protein: CASSTRTENTEAFF.

This clone was counted only a few times. The chain carries TRBV7-9 and TRBJ2-7, with 9 nucleotides matching TRBD2. The CDR3 is made up of 12 amino acids. Trimming removed 7 bases from V and 5 bases from J; junction bases left unmatched: 3. From germline, CDR1 is SEHNR and CDR2 FQNEAQ (reference sequence). Here the CDR3 reads CASNSGRDEQYF. The CDR3 DNA reads TGTGCCAGCAATAGCGGGAGAGACGAGCAGTACTTC.

This clone has more than one count but fewer than ten. The chain employs TRBV6-2 or TRBV6-3 and TRBJ2-7; perhaps TRBD2 as D (5 bases). Trimming cost V 7 bases and J 4 bases, with 17 bases left between them. In germline, CDR1 is MNHEY, CDR2 SVGEGT. The CDR3 loop spans 14 amino acids. In DNA form, the CDR3 reads TGTGCCAGCACCCGCCAGGAGACTAAATACGAGCAGTACTTC. Translating it yields CASTRQETKYEQYF.

This clone was counted ten times or more. V usage is TRBV10-2 and J usage is TRBJ2-5; D ambiguous. Germline CDR1 WSHSY, CDR2 SAAADI. V lost 7 bases, J lost 6 bases, and 18 bases lay in between. The CDR3 runs 14 residues. Here the CDR3 DNA reads TGCGCCAGCACCCAAAGCCGGGTGGGGAAGACCCAGTACTTC. Translated: CASTQSRVGKTQYF.

This clone came up many times. The DNA of the CDR3 is TGCAGTGGGGAAGTCCAAGAGACCCAGTACTTC. This codes for CSGEVQETQYF. The rearrangement links TRBV20-1 to TRBJ2-5, with no clear D. The length of the CDR3 is 11 residues. The germline V gene has CDR1 DFQATT and CDR2 SNEGSKA (reference sequence). V was shortened by 7 bases and J by 1 base, with 7 bases between the two germline ends.

There are many counts of this clone. V is TRBV27 and J is TRBJ2-1; unclear D gene. Per the germline V gene, CDR1 is MNHEY and CDR2 is SMNVEV (reference sequence). The CDR3 is made up of 11 amino acids. Between the trimmed V and J ends, which lost 3 bases and 9 bases, there was a span of 6 bases. The CDR3 spells CASSFGIEQFF. The CDR3 bases are TGTGCCAGCAGTTTTGGGATTGAGCAGTTCTTC.

By frequency in the sample, this clone is medium-sized. This sequence joins TRBV11-2 and TRBJ2-7; TRBD1 matches at 10 bases. The CDR3 covers 16 residues. V trimming: 2 bases; J trimming: 4 bases; junction bases outside the gene matches: 8. CDR1 and CDR2 (germline): SGHAT, FQNNGV. The CDR3 here is CASSLRPGTGVYEQYF. CDR3 sequence (DNA): TGTGCCAGCAGCTTAAGACCTGGGACAGGGGTATACGAGCAGTACTTC.